Each of the 8 T cell receptor beta chains below was sequenced from the same sample in a study of T cells after yellow fever vaccination. TCRdb reanalysed the 5' RACE reads using MiXCR and keeps one entry per CDR3 protein. The sample lists about 370,000 distinct CDR3 sequences, approximately 10% occurring once. The input for sequencing was PBMCs, taken on the day of the first yellow fever vaccination. These receptors came from a man between 18 and 35 years old who received the YFV17D yellow fever vaccine.

This chain connects TRBV2 to TRBJ1-6, with no clear D. The CDR3 is made up of 16 amino acids. CDR1 is SNHLY and CDR2 is FYNNEI in the germline V gene. Trimming removed 2 bases from V and 7 bases from J, with 15 bases in between. The CDR3: CASSEYWQELNSPLHF. The CDR3 bases are TGTGCCAGCAGTGAATATTGGCAGGAGTTAAATTCACCCCTCCACTTT.

The rearrangement links TRBV7-2 to TRBJ1-2; no definite D call. CDR3 length: 11 amino acids. Germline CDR1 SGHTA, CDR2 FQGNSA. With 2 bases removed from V and 8 bases from J, the gap between germline ends came to 6 bases. CDR3 nucleotides: TGTGCCAGCAGCTTATGGAGCGGCTACACCTTC. This translates into CASSLWSGYTF.

This clonotype was detected ten times or more. The rearrangement joins TRBV20-1 to TRBJ2-5; D call uncertain. Germline CDR1 and CDR2: DFQATT and SNEGSKA (reference sequence). V lost 6 bases and J 1 base, leaving 12 bases between the germline ends. CDR3 length equals 13 residues. Here the CDR3 reads CSASDQSQETQYF. CDR3 DNA: TGCAGTGCCAGCGACCAATCCCAAGAGACCCAGTACTTC.

This clonotype was observed a handful of times. This rearrangement joins TRBV6-1 to TRBJ2-5, with 8 bases aligning to TRBD2. This CDR3 has 16 residues. Germline V gives CDR1 MNHNS, CDR2 SASEGT. Unmatched junction bases numbered 9, after V lost 6 bases and J lost 0 bases. The CDR3 spells CASRPIAGLYQETQYF. For the CDR3, the DNA is TGTGCCAGCAGACCCATAGCGGGATTGTACCAAGAGACCCAGTACTTC.

The chain has TRBV18 and TRBJ2-3; D is uncertain. The CDR3 runs 15 residues. Germline V gene lookup returns CDR1 KGHSH and CDR2 LQKENI. Trimming took off 6 bases at V and 1 base at J, with 14 bases between the two ends. The CDR3 loop reads CASSPGPQRTDTQYF. The CDR3 coding sequence is TGTGCCAGCTCCCCCGGACCTCAACGCACAGATACGCAGTATTTT.

V is TRBV5-1 and J is TRBJ2-4, with 12 bases fitting TRBD2. This CDR3 has 16 residues. CDR1 is SGHRS, CDR2 YFSETQ, per germline. With V trimmed by 0 bases and J by 5 bases, 3 bases remained unmatched. CDR3 bases: TGCGCCAGCAGCTTGGTGTCTAGCGGGGGGGAAAACATTCAGTACTTC. It encodes CASSLVSSGGENIQYF.

This chain connects TRBV6-5 to TRBJ1-2; D is perhaps TRBD1 (5 bases). Germline CDR1 reads MNHEY; CDR2 reads SVGAGI. This CDR3 contains 16 residues. Trimming shortened V by 0 bases and J by 4 bases, and 15 bases separated the two germline ends. The DNA of the CDR3 is TGTGCCAGCAGTTACTCGGGCAGGGTGGGTTTCTATGGCTACACCTTC. It yields the protein CASSYSGRVGFYGYTF.

This clonotype was seen a few times. V and J are TRBV7-8 and TRBJ2-6; 7 nucleotides line up with TRBD1. CDR3 size: 15 residues. The germline V gene has CDR1 SGHVS and CDR2 FQNEAQ. The ends lost 5 bases at V and 2 bases at J; junction bases unmatched: 3. The CDR3 reads CASSPGQAGANVLTF. The DNA for the CDR3 is TGTGCCAGCAGCCCAGGACAGGCTGGGGCCAACGTCCTGACTTTC.